A single sample is the source of the 18 T cell receptor beta chains below, sequenced in a study of blood T cell repertoires in COVID-19. The protocol was immunoSEQ multiplex PCR, while the TCRdb copy is restricted to in-frame clones and leaves out a portion. The sample yields about 150,000 clones, approximately 84% seen once. The sequenced material came from peripheral blood. The receptors shown here come from a woman aged 55-69 years with COVID-19, enrolled during active disease.

The chain couples TRBV28 to TRBJ2-1; tentative D call: TRBD1 (6 bases). The V gene lost 3 bases and the J gene lost 9 bases, with 15 bases spanning the gap. This CDR3 spans 14 amino acids. Germline CDR1 MDHEN, CDR2 SYDVKM. CDR3 nucleotides: TGTGCCAGCAGTTTTCAAGCAGGGGCCGGTGAGCAGTTCTTC. Protein product: CASSFQAGAGEQFF.

The chain couples TRBV6-5 to TRBJ1-2, with TRBD1 as a possible D gene (5 bases). The CDR3 contains 15 residues. Per the germline V gene, CDR1 is MNHEY and CDR2 is SVGAGI. Trimming left V 0 bases short and J 1 base short, with 9 bases between. CDR3 region: CASSYSGRDNYGYTF. CDR3 nucleotides: TGTGCCAGCAGTTACTCGGGCAGGGATAACTATGGCTACACCTTC.

The chain couples TRBV7-6 to TRBJ1-1; perhaps TRBD1 as D (5 bases). Trimming stripped 2 bases from V and 0 bases from J, with 7 bases between. The CDR3 sequence is 14 residues long. Per the germline V gene, CDR1 is SGHVS and CDR2 is FNYEAQ. CDR3 nucleotide sequence: TGTGCCAGCAGCTTAAGGACATTGAACACTGAAGCTTTCTTT. Encoded protein: CASSLRTLNTEAFF.

The chain joins TRBV6-5 to TRBJ1-2, with a tentative D call TRBD1 (5 bases). This CDR3 comprises 15 residues. The germline V gene encodes CDR1 MNHEY and CDR2 SVGAGI. Trimming cost V 7 bases and J 3 bases, with 18 bases left between them. The DNA for the CDR3 is TGTGCCAGCATTCCCACTCTGGGGGGGTACTATGGCTACACCTTC. This translates into CASIPTLGGYYGYTF.

The V gene is TRBV7-6, the J gene TRBJ2-6; D may be TRBD1 (6 bases). Trimming stripped 0 bases from V and 10 bases from J, with 10 bases between. This CDR3 has 14 amino acids. The V gene's germline CDR1 is SGHVS and CDR2 FNYEAQ. In DNA form, the CDR3 reads TGTGCCAGCAGCTTAGCGGGGGCCGCGAACGTCCTGACTTTC. As protein: CASSLAGAANVLTF.

This clone was counted a single time. The V call is TRBV27, the J call TRBJ2-5; TRBD2 matches 16 bases. Per the germline V gene, CDR1 is MNHEY and CDR2 is SMNVEV (reference sequence). This CDR3 has 18 amino acids. J gave up 1 base and V 4 bases, and 6 bases lay outside the gene matches. CDR3 amino acids: CASSSPGLAGGAQETQYF. For the CDR3, the DNA is TGTGCCAGCAGTTCACCGGGACTAGCGGGGGGGGCCCAAGAGACCCAGTACTTC.

This clone came up many times. CDR3 nucleotides: TGTGCCAGCAGCTTAGGAGGGGAAAACATTCAGTACTTC. Protein sequence: CASSLGGENIQYF. This rearrangement joins TRBV13 to TRBJ2-4; D might be TRBD1 (5 bases). CDR3 length equals 13 residues. From germline, CDR1 is PRHDT and CDR2 FYEKMQ (reference sequence). The ends were cut back, 0 bases at V and 5 bases at J, with 5 bases in the middle.

The chain employs TRBV19 and TRBJ1-1; unclear D gene. CDR3 length equals 13 residues. The V end was cut by 7 bases, the J end by 0 bases, with 9 bases between. Germline V gene data show CDR1 as LNHDA and CDR2 as SQIVND (reference sequence). CDR3 protein: CASTTELNTEAFF. The CDR3 coding sequence is TGTGCCAGTACGACTGAGTTGAACACTGAAGCTTTCTTT.

V and J are TRBV7-2 and TRBJ1-1; TRBD1 might be the D (5 bases). Looked up from germline, CDR1 is SGHTA and CDR2 is FQGNSA. Trimming removed 5 bases at V and 1 base at J, with 8 bases between. This CDR3 has 13 amino acids. CDR3 protein: CASSTGQNTEAFF. The CDR3 DNA reads as TGTGCCAGCAGCACCGGACAGAACACTGAAGCTTTCTTT.

The V call is TRBV5-8, the J call TRBJ1-1; D is uncertain. This CDR3 has 14 residues. With 2 bases removed from V and 4 bases from J, the gap between germline ends came to 12 bases. Germline-derived CDR1 and CDR2 are SGHTS and YDEGEE. The CDR3 reads CASSFRGSGTEAFF. The CDR3 nucleotides read TGTGCCAGCAGCTTCCGAGGGTCAGGCACTGAAGCTTTCTTT.

With respect to this clone: The same CDR3 is also encoded by other DNA sequences in this sample. The chain joins TRBV7-9 to TRBJ2-1; D ambiguous. Trimming took 1 base from V and 0 from J, leaving 7 bases between them. The CDR3 extends over 15 amino acids. Per germline, CDR1 SEHNR and CDR2 FQNEAQ (reference sequence). CDR3 sequence (DNA): TGTGCCAGCAGCTTAGACCTAAGCTCCTACAATGAGCAGTTCTTC. Its translation is CASSLDLSSYNEQFF.

The V call is TRBV6-6, the J call TRBJ1-4, with 7 bases lining up with TRBD1. The CDR3 loop spans 13 amino acids. Trimming removed 6 bases from V and 5 bases from J; junction bases left unmatched: 3. Germline loops: CDR1 MNHNY, CDR2 SVGAGI (reference sequence). The CDR3 region is CASSPTGNEKLFF. CDR3 DNA sequence: TGTGCCAGCAGCCCGACAGGGAATGAAAAACTGTTTTTT.

The chain carries TRBV11-2 and TRBJ2-5; D call uncertain. The length of the CDR3 is 15 residues. Germline loops: CDR1 SGHAT, CDR2 FQNNGV. The V gene lost 0 bases and the J gene lost 2 bases, with 10 bases spanning the gap. The CDR3 bases are TGTGCCAGCAGCTTAGATTGGGCACTGCAAGAGACCCAGTACTTC. Translated: CASSLDWALQETQYF.

The J gene is TRBJ2-7, the V gene TRBV2; D ambiguous. V was shortened by 5 bases and J by 1 base, with 6 bases between the two germline ends. CDR1 is SNHLY and CDR2 is FYNNEI in the germline V gene. The CDR3 is 12 amino acids. CDR3 sequence: CASSSQSYEQYF. The CDR3 DNA reads TGTGCCAGCAGTTCCCAATCCTACGAGCAGTACTTC.

This rearrangement joins TRBV12-5 to TRBJ1-1, with a possible D match to TRBD1 (6 bases). Germline values: CDR1 LGHNT, CDR2 FRNRAP. The V gene lost 9 bases and the J gene lost 0 bases, with 17 bases spanning the gap. The CDR3 spans 15 residues. The DNA of the CDR3 is TGTGCTAGCCGCCCCCCCAGGGGCCTGAACACTGAAGCTTTCTTT. It translates to CASRPPRGLNTEAFF.

The chain employs TRBV5-6 and TRBJ1-3; perhaps TRBD1 as D (6 bases). The germline V gene has CDR1 SGHDT and CDR2 YYEEEE. Trimming removed 7 bases from V and 6 bases from J, with 23 bases in between. The CDR3 spans 16 residues. The CDR3: CASPPTTGQPKNTIYF. Here the CDR3 DNA reads TGTGCCAGCCCTCCCACCACCGGACAGCCAAAAAACACCATATATTTT.

This chain joins TRBV18 and TRBJ1-1; a weak D match, TRBD1 (5 bases). The CDR3 covers 15 residues. Germline loops: CDR1 KGHSH, CDR2 LQKENI. V was trimmed by 2 bases and J by 1 base, leaving 11 bases between them. CDR3 nucleotide sequence: TGTGCCAGCTCACCAAAACCGACAGCGAACACTGAAGCTTTCTTT. The encoded protein is CASSPKPTANTEAFF. Full variable domain (rest looked up from reference TRBV18 and TRBJ1-1): NAGVMQNPRHLVRRRGQEARLRCSPMKGHSHVYWYRQLPEEGLKFMVYLQKENIIDESGMPKERFSAEFPKEGPSILRIQQVVRGDSAAYFCASSPKPTANTEAFFGQGTRLTVV.

This chain uses TRBV6-5 with TRBJ2-7, with 9 bases matching TRBD1. Trimming cost V 2 bases and J 3 bases; bases outside gene matches: 5. The germline gives CDR1 MNHEY, CDR2 SVGAGI. The CDR3 covers 15 residues. DNA for the CDR3: TGTGCCAGCAGTTACAGGGGACAGGGTCTCTACGAGCAGTACTTC. Protein product: CASSYRGQGLYEQYF.